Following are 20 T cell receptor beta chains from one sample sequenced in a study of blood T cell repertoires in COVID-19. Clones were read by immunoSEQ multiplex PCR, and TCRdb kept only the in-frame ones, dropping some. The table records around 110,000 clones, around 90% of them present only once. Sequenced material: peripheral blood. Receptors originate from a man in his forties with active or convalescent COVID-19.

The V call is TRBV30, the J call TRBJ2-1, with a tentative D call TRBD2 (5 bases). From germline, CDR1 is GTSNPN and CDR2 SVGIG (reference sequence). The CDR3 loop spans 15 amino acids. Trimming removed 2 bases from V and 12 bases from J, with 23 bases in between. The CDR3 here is CAWSPDASPTRWQFF. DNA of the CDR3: TGTGCCTGGAGTCCTGATGCTAGCCCTACTCGGTGGCAGTTCTTC.

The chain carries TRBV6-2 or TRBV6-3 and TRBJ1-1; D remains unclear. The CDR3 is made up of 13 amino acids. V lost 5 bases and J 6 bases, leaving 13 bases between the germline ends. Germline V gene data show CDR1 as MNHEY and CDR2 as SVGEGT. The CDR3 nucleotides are TGTGCCAGCAGTAGCTCCGGGTATCCTGAAGCTTTCTTT. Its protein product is CASSSSGYPEAFF.

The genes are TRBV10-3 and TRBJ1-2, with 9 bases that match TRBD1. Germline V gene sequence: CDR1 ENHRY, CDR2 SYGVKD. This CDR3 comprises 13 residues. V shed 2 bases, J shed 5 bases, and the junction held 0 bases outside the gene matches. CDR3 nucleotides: TGTGCCATCAGTGAGGACAGGGGGTATGGCTACACCTTC. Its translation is CAISEDRGYGYTF.

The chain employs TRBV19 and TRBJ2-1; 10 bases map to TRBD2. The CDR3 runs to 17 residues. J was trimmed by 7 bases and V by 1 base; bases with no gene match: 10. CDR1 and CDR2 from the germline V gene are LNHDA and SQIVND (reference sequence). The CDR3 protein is CASSIVYLAGAGNEQFF. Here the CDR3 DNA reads TGTGCCAGTAGTATAGTCTATCTAGCGGGAGCGGGGAATGAGCAGTTCTTC.

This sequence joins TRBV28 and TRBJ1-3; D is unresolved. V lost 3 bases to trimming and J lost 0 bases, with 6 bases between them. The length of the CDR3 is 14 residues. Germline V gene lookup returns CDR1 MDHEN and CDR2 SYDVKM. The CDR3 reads CASSFTRSGNTIYF. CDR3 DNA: TGTGCCAGCAGTTTTACACGCTCTGGAAACACCATATATTTT.

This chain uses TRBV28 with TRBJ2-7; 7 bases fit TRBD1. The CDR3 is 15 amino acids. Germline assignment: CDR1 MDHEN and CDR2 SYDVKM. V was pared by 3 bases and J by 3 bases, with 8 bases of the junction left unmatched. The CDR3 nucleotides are TGTGCCAGCAGTTTGCACGGGACAGCAAACTACGAGCAGTACTTC. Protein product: CASSLHGTANYEQYF.

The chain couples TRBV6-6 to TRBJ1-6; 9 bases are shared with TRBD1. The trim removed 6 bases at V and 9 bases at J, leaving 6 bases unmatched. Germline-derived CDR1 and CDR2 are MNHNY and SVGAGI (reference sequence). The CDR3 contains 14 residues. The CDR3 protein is CASRLQGARSPLHF. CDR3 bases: TGTGCCAGCAGATTACAGGGGGCGCGTTCACCCCTCCACTTT.

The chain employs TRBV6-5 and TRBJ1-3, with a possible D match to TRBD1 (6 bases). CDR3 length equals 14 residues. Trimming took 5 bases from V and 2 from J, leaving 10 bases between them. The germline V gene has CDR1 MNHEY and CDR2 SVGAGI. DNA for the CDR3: TGTGCCAGCAGTCCCTGGACAGCTGGAAACACCATATATTTT. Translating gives CASSPWTAGNTIYF.

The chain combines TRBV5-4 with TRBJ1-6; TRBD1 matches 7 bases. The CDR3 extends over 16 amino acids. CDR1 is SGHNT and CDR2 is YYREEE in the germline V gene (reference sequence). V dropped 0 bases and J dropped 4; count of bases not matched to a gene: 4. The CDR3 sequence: CASSLGTGLYNSPLHF. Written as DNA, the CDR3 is TGTGCCAGCAGCTTGGGGACAGGCCTATATAATTCACCCCTCCACTTT.

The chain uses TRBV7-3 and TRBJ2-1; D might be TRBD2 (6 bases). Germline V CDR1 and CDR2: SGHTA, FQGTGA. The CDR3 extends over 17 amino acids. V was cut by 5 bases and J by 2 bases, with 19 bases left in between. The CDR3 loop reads CASSLLRGRDPYNEQFF. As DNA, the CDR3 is TGTGCCAGCAGCCTCCTCCGTGGGCGGGACCCCTACAATGAGCAGTTCTTC.

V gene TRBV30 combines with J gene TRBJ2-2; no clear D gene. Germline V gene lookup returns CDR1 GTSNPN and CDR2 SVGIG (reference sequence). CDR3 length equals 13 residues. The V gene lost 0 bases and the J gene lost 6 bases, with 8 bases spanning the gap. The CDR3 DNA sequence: TGTGCCTGGAGTGTCAGGTCCCCCGGGGAGCTGTTTTTT. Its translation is CAWSVRSPGELFF.

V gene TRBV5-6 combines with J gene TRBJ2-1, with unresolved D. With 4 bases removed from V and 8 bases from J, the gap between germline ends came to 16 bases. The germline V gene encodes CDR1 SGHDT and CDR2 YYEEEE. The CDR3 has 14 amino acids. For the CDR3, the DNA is TGTGCCAGCAGCCCGACGGTGAGGCTTGATGAGCAGTTCTTC. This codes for CASSPTVRLDEQFF.

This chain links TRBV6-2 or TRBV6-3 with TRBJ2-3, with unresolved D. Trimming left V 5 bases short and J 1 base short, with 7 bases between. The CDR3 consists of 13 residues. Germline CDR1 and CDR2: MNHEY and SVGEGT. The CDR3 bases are TGTGCCAGCAGTCTCTCCGGCACAGATACGCAGTATTTT. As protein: CASSLSGTDTQYF.

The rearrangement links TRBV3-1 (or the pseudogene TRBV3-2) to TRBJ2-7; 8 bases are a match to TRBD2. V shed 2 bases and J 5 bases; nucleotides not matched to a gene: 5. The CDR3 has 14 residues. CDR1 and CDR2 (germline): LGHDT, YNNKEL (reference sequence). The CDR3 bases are TGTGCCAGCAGCCAATGGACTAGCAGCCACGAGCAGTACTTC. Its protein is CASSQWTSSHEQYF.

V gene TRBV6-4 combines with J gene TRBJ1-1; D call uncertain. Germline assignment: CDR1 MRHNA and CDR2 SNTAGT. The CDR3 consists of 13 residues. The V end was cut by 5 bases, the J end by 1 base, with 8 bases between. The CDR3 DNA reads TGTGCCAGCAGTCCCCACTCGAACACTGAAGCTTTCTTT. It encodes CASSPHSNTEAFF.

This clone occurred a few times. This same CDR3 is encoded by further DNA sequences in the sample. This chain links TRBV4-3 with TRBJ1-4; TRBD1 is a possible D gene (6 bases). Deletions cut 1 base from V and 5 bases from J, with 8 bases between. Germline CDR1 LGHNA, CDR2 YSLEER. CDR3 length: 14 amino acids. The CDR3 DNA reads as TGCGCCAGCAGCCAAGGGCAGGGGAATGAAAAACTGTTTTTT. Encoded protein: CASSQGQGNEKLFF.

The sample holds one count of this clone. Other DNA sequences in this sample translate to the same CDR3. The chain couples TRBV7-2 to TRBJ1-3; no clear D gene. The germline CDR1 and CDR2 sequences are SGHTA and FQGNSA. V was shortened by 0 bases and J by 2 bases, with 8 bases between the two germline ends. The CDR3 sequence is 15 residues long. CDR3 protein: CASSLAGAPGNTIYF. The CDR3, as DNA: TGTGCCAGCAGCTTAGCAGGAGCCCCTGGAAACACCATATATTTT.

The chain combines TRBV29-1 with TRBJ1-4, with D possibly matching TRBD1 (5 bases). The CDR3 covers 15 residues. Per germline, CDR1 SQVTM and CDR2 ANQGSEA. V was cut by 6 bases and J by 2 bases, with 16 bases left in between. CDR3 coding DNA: TGCAGCGTCGTAAGTGACAGTAGCACTAATGAAAAACTGTTTTTT. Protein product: CSVVSDSSTNEKLFF.

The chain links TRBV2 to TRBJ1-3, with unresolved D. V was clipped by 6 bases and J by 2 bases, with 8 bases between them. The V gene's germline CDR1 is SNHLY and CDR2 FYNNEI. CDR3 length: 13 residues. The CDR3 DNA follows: TGTGCCAGCAGCGGTCTCCCTGGAAACACCATATATTTT. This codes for CASSGLPGNTIYF.

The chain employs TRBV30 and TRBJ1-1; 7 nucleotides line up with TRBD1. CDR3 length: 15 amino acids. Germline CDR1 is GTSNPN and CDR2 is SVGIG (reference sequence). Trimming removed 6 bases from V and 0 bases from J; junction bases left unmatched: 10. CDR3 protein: CACTRGPGMNTEAFF. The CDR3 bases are TGTGCCTGTACTAGGGGGCCGGGCATGAACACTGAAGCTTTCTTT. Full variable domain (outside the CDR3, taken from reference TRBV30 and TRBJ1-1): SQTIHQWPATLVQPVGSPLSLECTVEGTSNPNLYWYRQAAGRGLQLLFYSVGIGQISSEVPQNLSASRPQDRQFILSSKKLLLSDSGFYLCACTRGPGMNTEAFFGQGTRLTVV.